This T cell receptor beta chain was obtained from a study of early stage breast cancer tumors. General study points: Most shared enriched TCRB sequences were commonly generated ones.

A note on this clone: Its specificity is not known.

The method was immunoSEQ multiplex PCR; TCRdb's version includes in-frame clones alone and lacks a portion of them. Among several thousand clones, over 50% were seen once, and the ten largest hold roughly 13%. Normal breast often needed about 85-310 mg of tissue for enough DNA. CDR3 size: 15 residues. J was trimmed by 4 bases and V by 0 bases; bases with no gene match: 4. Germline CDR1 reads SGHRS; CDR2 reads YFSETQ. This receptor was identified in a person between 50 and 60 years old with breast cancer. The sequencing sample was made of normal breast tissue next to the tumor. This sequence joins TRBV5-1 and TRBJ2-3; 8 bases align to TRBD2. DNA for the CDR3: TGCGCCAGCAGCTTGGGTAGCGGGATTGCAGATACGCAGTATTTT. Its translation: CASSLGSGIADTQYF.